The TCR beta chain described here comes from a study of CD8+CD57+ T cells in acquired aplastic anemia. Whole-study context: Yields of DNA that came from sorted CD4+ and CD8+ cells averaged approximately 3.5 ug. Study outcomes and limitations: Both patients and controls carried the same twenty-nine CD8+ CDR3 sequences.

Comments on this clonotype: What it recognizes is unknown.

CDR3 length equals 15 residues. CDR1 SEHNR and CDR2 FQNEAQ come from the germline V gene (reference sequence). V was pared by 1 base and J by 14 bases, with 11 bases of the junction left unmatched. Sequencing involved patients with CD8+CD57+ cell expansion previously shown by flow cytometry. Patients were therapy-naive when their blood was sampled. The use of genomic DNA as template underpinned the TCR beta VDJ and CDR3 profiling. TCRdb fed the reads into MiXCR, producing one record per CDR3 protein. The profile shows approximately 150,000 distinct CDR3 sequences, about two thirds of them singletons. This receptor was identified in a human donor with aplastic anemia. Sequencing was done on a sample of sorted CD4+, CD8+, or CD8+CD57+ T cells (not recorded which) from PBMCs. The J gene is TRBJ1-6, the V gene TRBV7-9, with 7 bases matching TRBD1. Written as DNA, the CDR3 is TGTGCCAGCAGCTTAGACTTAGGGGGCAAGGGAGCCCTCCACTTT. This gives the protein CASSLDLGGKGALHF.